This is a list of T cell receptor beta chains from one sample in a study of blood T cell repertoires in COVID-19. Libraries were prepared by immunoSEQ multiplex PCR; TCRdb keeps only in-frame clonotypes and omits some of them. The data hold 110,000 or so clones, with approximately 80% observed a single time. The sequenced sample consisted of peripheral blood. All receptors come from a man between 65 and 85 years old with acute or convalescent COVID-19. CDR3s include the opening cysteine and the closing phenylalanine or tryptophan. A D gene is named only where the DNA matches it firmly.

V	D	J	CDR3	DNA
TRBV9	TRBD1	TRBJ1-6	CASSVTGGSSPLHF	TGTGCCAGCAGCGTTACAGGGGGTAGTTCACCCCTCCACTTT
TRBV28	-	TRBJ2-7	CASSSHLQGLGYEQYF	TGTGCCAGCAGTTCCCATCTACAGGGTTTAGGATACGAGCAGTACTTC
TRBV27	TRBD1	TRBJ2-3	CASKRGTGGFTDTQYF	TGTGCCAGCAAGAGAGGGACAGGGGGTTTCACAGATACGCAGTATTTT
TRBV5-6	-	TRBJ2-1	CASRLWNEQFF	TGTGCCAGCAGACTCTGGAATGAGCAGTTCTTC
TRBV28	TRBD2	TRBJ2-3	CASSLLLAASTDTQYF	TGTGCCAGCAGTTTATTACTAGCGGCTAGCACAGATACGCAGTATTTT
TRBV30	-	TRBJ1-2	CAWKATAGGYTF	TGTGCCTGGAAGGCGACCGCGGGTGGCTACACCTTC
TRBV27	-	TRBJ2-2	CASSLKPQGGTNTGELFF	TGTGCCAGCAGTTTAAAACCCCAGGGGGGTACCAACACCGGGGAGCTGTTTTTT
TRBV27	TRBD1	TRBJ2-7	CASSPDRGHEQYF	TGTGCCAGCAGTCCGGACAGGGGACACGAGCAGTACTTC
TRBV12-3/TRBV12-4	-	TRBJ2-1	CASHPSGGDEQFF	TGTGCCAGTCACCCCAGCGGAGGCGATGAGCAGTTCTTC
TRBV7-2	TRBD2	TRBJ2-3	CASSPDGTMVTQYF	TGTGCCAGCAGCCCCGATGGGACTATGGTTACGCAGTATTTT